This T cell receptor beta chain comes out of a study of T cells expressing NK-cell markers. General study findings and limits: Of the CD8+ T cell pool in about 6 donors, about 1.0-7.0% was accounted for by dominant NKG2C+ clonotypes.

Note on this clonotype: No antigen is known for it.

The germline CDR1 and CDR2 sequences are SGHDT and YYEEEE. This CDR3 spans 14 amino acids. From its re-call of the 5' RACE reads, TCRdb lists each CDR3 protein once, without DNA. This sample carries about 540,000 distinct CDR3 sequences, with around 4% going to the ten biggest clones. The TCR sequence derives from a man between 18 and 29 years old in good health. The sample consisted of blood T cells: a sorted CD56 or NKG2C T cell subset, CD4+ or CD8+ T cells, or bulk PBMC T cells (not recorded which). The V gene is TRBV5-6, the J gene TRBJ1-2; as DNA is missing, the TRBD1 call by TCRdb cannot be tested. The CDR3 here is CASSLLGPDYGYTF.